The present T cell receptor (beta chain) was sequenced within a study of shared clonotypes between healthy human individuals (dated by TCRdb to 2020 to 2021). With respect to the entire study: The cohort included three men and two women between 18 and 49 years of age. For each donor, CD4 naive and CD4 memory were each run on three plates, CD8 naive on two plates, and CD8 memory on one plate. Blood TCR repertoires of roughly 5 healthy adults were deeply sequenced to estimate repertoire size and the extent of clonotype sharing between individuals. To increase sequencing depth and limit assay-specific biases, different laboratories used diverse techniques to prepare libraries and sequence TCR repertoires. Per donor, leukapheresis produced somewhere between about 0.9 and 9.5 billion PBMCs. The paper as a whole reports these results and caveats: Clonotypes shared by all four sorted-subset donors showed higher generation probabilities than non-shared clonotypes. Pairwise subsampling indicated that sequencing depth was expected to affect the degree of clonotype sharing among donors. Naive subsets generally had larger estimated clonotype richness than memory subsets did. Sharing across a few donors was observed for 5% to 6.5% of naive CD4, under 4% of naive CD8, about 2.3% of memory CD4, and around 0.42% of memory CD8 clonotypes. Because the study included only a small number of donors, the genetic and exposure-history diversity represented was limited. Only blood was sampled, and tissue TCR repertoires likely differ from those in blood. Rarefaction of sorted-subset datasets indicated incomplete sequencing despite the large sequencing depth.

Looking up the germline V gene yields CDR1 MGHRA and CDR2 YSYEKL. The CDR3 has 14 amino acids, counting the end cysteine and phenylalanine. Only the CDR3 portion is preserved as DNA: 42 bases, with reading frame beginning at the first base. Relative to germline, V is 3 bases shorter and J is 3 bases shorter, with 8 bases between their ends. CD8 naive samples consisted of CD45RO-negative cells that were positively selected for CCR7, yielding a CD45RA+CCR7+ population without TemRA cells. Healthy HIV-negative adults with no recently reported acute infections or vaccinations were included as donors. All donors were Caucasian adults living in Nashville, Tennessee, USA. Blood was collected by leukapheresis, and PBMCs were isolated by Ficoll-Histopaque density gradient centrifugation and then cryopreserved in liquid nitrogen vapor phase. Analytical flow cytometry was used to check the purity and quantity of every magnetically sorted T cell population. Genomic DNA was isolated from every sorted fraction and measured by UV absorbance on a Nanodrop 2000c.

TCR CDR3 regions were amplified from genomic DNA by multiplex PCR using the deep immunoSEQ assay. For each cell subset, the extracted genomic DNA was distributed evenly across all wells of several immunoSEQ 96-well plates, and each plate served as one replicate. For sorted subsets, each replicate PCR was loaded with about 0.2 ug genomic DNA, equivalent to about 33,000 T cell genomes. Purified libraries were measured with a Qubit 3.0 fluorometer, size-checked on a Bioanalyzer 2100, and measured again with the KAPA Library Quantification kit. Every immunoSEQ 96-well plate was sequenced on a dedicated single-read 150-cycle Illumina NextSeq 550 flow cell. The original pipeline was this. The immunoSEQ output contained only junctional sequences without quality scores, so filtering could not match that applied to full-length reads. To assign V/J genes and CDR3, sequences were annotated using PyIR, a Python wrapper for IgBLAST v1.9, with IMGT germline references. Reads were filtered out if the reads had weak V/J assignments (E-value above 1e-6), no CDR3, stop codons, out-of-frame junctions, or ambiguous translated residues. V3J clonotypes were defined as sequences sharing an identical inferred V gene, J gene, and CDR3 amino acid sequence. Percentage overlap between repertoires was computed as shared unique clonotypes divided by the size of the smaller repertoire. Richness of each repertoire was evaluated using RTK rarefaction, the Chao1 estimator, and Recon v2.1 estimates of unobserved clonotypes. OLGA was used to compute generation probabilities for all TCRbeta clonotypes that the gDNA method yielded from several donors. TCRdb took this table from immuneACCESS and kept in-frame rearrangements with V and J called. Such tables lack part of the clones; where checked against another copy, unresolved V genes explain under half of the gap, and the rest is unexplained. The V and J calls and clone size were taken over from that table, and D and trimming were inferred from the DNA. This sample comprises about 820,000 clones, 90% to 95% of them detected only once. The ten largest clones capture around 24% of the sample.

Concerning this clone itself: Its antigen has not been determined. Base qualities were left out, and no much larger clone turns up one base away.

The sequence links TRBV4-1 to TRBJ2-2; the D call is tentative, TRBD1 or TRBD2, as each matches 6 bases. The material sequenced was naive CD8+ T cells sorted from blood. The cell subset or site label, as the study defines it: CD45RA+CCR7+. This sequence was found in a man aged 25-45 years in good health. The nucleotide sequence is given as TGCGCCAGCAGCCAGGAGGGGGACACCGGGGAGCTGTTTTTT. It specifies CASSQEGDTGELFF.